Listed below are T cell receptor beta chains from one sample, sequenced in a study of T-cell memory formation after mild COVID-19. TCRdb recomputed calls from the 5' RACE reads with MiXCR, one row per CDR3 protein. The data contain around 410,000 distinct CDR3 sequences, about 25% of them seen just once; the ten biggest clones take up around 13%. The sequenced sample was PBMCs or a T cell subset sorted from them (not recorded which). The receptors shown here come from an adult woman who had mild COVID-19 (a few samples of this study predate the infection). Cell type and time point are not known. The CDR3 runs from the conserved cysteine through the conserved F or W. D genes are given only for firm matches. Not every row has a clone size; where given, it reads once, few, many or a size class.

cdr3_length: 15; j_call: TRBJ2-7; d_call: -; clone_size: few; v_call: TRBV6-2/TRBV6-3; cdr3_nt: TGTGCCAGCAGTCTAACGGGCGGGCCCTCGGAGGAGCAGTACTTC; cdr3_aa: CASSLTGGPSEEQYF
cdr3_length: 18; j_call: TRBJ2-3; d_call: -; clone_size: few; v_call: TRBV24-1; cdr3_nt: TGTGCCACCAGTGATTTCTCGGGGGGCGAAGGATGGGCAGATACGCAGTATTTT; cdr3_aa: CATSDFSGGEGWADTQYF
cdr3_length: 15; j_call: TRBJ2-5; d_call: TRBD2; clone_size: -; v_call: TRBV20-1; cdr3_nt: TGCAGTGCTAGATCTCTAGCGGGAGGGGGAGAGACCCAGTACTTC; cdr3_aa: CSARSLAGGGETQYF
cdr3_length: 16; j_call: TRBJ2-1; d_call: TRBD1; clone_size: -; v_call: TRBV7-9; cdr3_nt: TGTGCCAGCAGCTCCCGGACAGGGAGCTCCTACAATGAGCAGTTCTTC; cdr3_aa: CASSSRTGSSYNEQFF
cdr3_length: 12; j_call: TRBJ2-2; d_call: -; clone_size: few; v_call: TRBV24-1; cdr3_nt: TGTGCCACCAGTGCATACACCGGGGAGCTGTTTTTT; cdr3_aa: CATSAYTGELFF
cdr3_length: 18; j_call: TRBJ2-3; d_call: -; clone_size: -; v_call: TRBV4-2; cdr3_nt: TGTGCCAGCAGCCAGTATGGACGAGGGAGAGGGGCCCAAGATACGCAGTATTTT; cdr3_aa: CASSQYGRGRGAQDTQYF
cdr3_length: 15; j_call: TRBJ1-4; d_call: TRBD1; clone_size: -; v_call: TRBV12-3/TRBV12-4; cdr3_nt: TGTGCCAGCAGATCTGGACAGGCAGCAAGGGAAAAACTGTTTTTT; cdr3_aa: CASRSGQAAREKLFF
cdr3_length: 12; j_call: TRBJ2-7; d_call: -; clone_size: -; v_call: TRBV24-1; cdr3_nt: TGTGCCACCGGCTCGAACTCCTACGAGCAGTACTTC; cdr3_aa: CATGSNSYEQYF
cdr3_length: 16; j_call: TRBJ2-3; d_call: -; clone_size: -; v_call: TRBV6-6; cdr3_nt: TGTGCCAGCAGTTATGTGTTTCCAGGGGAGAAAGATACGCAGTATTTT; cdr3_aa: CASSYVFPGEKDTQYF
cdr3_length: 14; j_call: TRBJ2-7; d_call: TRBD1; clone_size: few; v_call: TRBV5-1; cdr3_nt: TGCGCCAGCAGCTTAGAGACAGGGTACTACGAGCAGTACTTC; cdr3_aa: CASSLETGYYEQYF
cdr3_length: 14; j_call: TRBJ2-1; d_call: -; clone_size: -; v_call: TRBV5-1; cdr3_nt: TGCGCCAGCAGCTTGTCTCGCGGGTACAATGAGCAGTTCTTC; cdr3_aa: CASSLSRGYNEQFF
cdr3_length: 15; j_call: TRBJ2-1; d_call: TRBD2; clone_size: -; v_call: TRBV11-2; cdr3_nt: TGTGCCAGCAGCTTAGAGCGACTAGCTGGGCATGAGCAGTTCTTC; cdr3_aa: CASSLERLAGHEQFF
cdr3_length: 16; j_call: TRBJ1-1; d_call: TRBD1; clone_size: -; v_call: TRBV5-5; cdr3_nt: TGTGCCAGCAGCCAAGTTGTAGGACAGGGGAACACTGAAGCTTTCTTT; cdr3_aa: CASSQVVGQGNTEAFF